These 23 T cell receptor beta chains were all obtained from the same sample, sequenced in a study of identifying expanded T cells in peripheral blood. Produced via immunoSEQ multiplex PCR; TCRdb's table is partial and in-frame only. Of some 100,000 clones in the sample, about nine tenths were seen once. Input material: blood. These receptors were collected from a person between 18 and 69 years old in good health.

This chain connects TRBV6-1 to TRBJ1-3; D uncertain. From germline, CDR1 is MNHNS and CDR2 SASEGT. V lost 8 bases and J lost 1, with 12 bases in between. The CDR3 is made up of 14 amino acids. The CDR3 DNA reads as TGTGCCAGCGTCACGGGATCATCTGGAAACACCATATATTTT. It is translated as CASVTGSSGNTIYF.

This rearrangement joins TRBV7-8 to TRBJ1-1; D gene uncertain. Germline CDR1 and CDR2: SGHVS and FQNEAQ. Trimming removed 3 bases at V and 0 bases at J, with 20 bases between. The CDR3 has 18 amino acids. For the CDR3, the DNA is TGTGCCAGCAGCTTTAGGACCCAGACGGACTACATGAACACTGAAGCTTTCTTT. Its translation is CASSFRTQTDYMNTEAFF. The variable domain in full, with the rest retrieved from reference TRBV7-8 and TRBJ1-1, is GAGVSQSPRYKVAKRGQDVALRCDPISGHVSLFWYQQALGQGPEFLTYFQNEAQLDKSGLPSDRFFAERPEGSVSTLKIQRTQQEDSAVYLCASSFRTQTDYMNTEAFFGQGTRLTVV.

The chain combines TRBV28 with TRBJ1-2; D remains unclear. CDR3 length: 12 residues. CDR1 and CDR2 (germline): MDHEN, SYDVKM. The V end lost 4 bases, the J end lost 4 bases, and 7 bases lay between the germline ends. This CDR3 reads CASSSRVYGYTF. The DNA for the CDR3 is TGTGCCAGCAGTTCCCGAGTCTATGGCTACACCTTC.

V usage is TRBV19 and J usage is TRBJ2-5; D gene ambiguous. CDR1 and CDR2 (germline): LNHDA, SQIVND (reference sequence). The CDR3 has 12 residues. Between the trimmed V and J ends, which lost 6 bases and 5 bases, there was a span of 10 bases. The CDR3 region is CASRPSIETQYF. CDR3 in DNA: TGTGCCAGTAGACCTAGTATTGAGACCCAGTACTTC.

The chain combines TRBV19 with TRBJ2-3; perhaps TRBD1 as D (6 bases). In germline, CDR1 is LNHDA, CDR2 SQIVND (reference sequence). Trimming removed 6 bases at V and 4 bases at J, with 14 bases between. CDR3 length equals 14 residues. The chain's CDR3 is CASSLYRAPDTQYF. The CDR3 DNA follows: TGTGCCAGTAGCCTCTACAGGGCCCCAGATACGCAGTATTTT.

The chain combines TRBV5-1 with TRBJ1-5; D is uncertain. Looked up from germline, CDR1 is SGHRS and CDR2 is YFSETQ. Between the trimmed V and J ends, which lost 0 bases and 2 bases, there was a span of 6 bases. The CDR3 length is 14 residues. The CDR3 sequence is CASSLDAGNQPQHF. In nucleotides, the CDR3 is TGCGCCAGCAGCTTGGACGCCGGCAATCAGCCCCAGCATTTT.

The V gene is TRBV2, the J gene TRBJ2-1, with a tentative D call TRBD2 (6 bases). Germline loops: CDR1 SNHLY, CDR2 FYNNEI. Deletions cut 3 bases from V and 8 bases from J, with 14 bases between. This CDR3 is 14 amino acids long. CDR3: CASSDGGHGDEQFF. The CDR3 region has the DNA TGTGCCAGCAGTGACGGGGGTCACGGCGATGAGCAGTTCTTC. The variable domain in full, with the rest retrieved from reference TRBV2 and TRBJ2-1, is EPEVTQTPSHQVTQMGQEVILRCVPISNHLYFYWYRQILGQKVEFLVSFYNNEISEKSEIFDDQFSVERPDGSNFTLKIRSTKLEDSAMYFCASSDGGHGDEQFFGPGTRLTVL.

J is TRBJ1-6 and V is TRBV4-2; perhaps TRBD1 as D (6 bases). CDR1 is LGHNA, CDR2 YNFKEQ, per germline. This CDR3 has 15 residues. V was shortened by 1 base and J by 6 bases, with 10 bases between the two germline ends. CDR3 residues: CASSQGEGGNSPLHF. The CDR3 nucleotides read TGTGCCAGCAGCCAAGGGGAAGGGGGTAATTCACCCCTCCACTTT.

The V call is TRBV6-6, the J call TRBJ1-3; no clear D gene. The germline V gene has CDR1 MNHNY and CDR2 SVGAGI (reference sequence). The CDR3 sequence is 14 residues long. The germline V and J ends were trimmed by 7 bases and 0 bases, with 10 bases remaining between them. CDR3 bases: TGTGCCAGCACCGACGCGGGCTCTGGAAACACCATATATTTT. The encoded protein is CASTDAGSGNTIYF.

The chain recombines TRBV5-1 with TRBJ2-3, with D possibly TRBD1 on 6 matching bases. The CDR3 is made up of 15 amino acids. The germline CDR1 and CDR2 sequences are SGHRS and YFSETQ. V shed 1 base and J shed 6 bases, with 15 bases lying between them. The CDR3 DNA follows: TGCGCCAGCAGCTTGATGGGGATGGGGGCGGATACGCAGTATTTT. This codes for CASSLMGMGADTQYF.

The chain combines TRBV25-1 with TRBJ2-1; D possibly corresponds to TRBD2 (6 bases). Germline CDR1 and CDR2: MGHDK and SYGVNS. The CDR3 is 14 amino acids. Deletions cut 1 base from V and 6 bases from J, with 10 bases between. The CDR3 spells CASSELGTFNEQFF. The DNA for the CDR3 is TGTGCCAGCAGTGAATTGGGGACTTTCAATGAGCAGTTCTTC.

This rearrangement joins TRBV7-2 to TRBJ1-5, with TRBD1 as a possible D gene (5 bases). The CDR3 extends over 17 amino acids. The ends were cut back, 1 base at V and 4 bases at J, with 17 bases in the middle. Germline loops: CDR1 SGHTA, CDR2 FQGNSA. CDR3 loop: CASSLGAGFGGNQPQHF. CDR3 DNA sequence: TGTGCCAGCAGCTTAGGGGCTGGGTTTGGGGGTAATCAGCCCCAGCATTTT.

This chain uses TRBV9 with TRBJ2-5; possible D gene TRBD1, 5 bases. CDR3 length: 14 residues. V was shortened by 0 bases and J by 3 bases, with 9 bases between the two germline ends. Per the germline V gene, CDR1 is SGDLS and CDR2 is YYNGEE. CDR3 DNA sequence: TGTGCCAGCAGCGTAGGGCAGGGAAAAGAGACCCAGTACTTC. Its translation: CASSVGQGKETQYF.

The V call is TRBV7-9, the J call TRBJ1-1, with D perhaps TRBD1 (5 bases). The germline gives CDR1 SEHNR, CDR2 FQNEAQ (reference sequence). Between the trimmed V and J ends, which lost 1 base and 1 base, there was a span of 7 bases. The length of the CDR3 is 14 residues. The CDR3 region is CASSLGTSNTEAFF. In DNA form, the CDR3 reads TGTGCCAGCAGCTTAGGGACATCGAACACTGAAGCTTTCTTT.

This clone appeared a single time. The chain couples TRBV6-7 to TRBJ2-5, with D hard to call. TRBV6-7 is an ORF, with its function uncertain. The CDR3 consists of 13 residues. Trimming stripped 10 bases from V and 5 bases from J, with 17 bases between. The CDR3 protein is CANRPHRWETQYF. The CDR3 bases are TGTGCCAACCGACCGCACCGGTGGGAGACCCAGTACTTC.

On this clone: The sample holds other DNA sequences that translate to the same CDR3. The CDR3 region has the DNA TGCGCCAGCAGCTTGGACCAAGAGACCCAGTACTTC. This sequence encodes CASSLDQETQYF. The genes are TRBV5-1 and TRBJ2-5; no definite D call. The CDR3 has 12 residues. Looked up from germline, CDR1 is SGHRS and CDR2 is YFSETQ. V lost 0 bases and J lost 0, with 0 bases in between.

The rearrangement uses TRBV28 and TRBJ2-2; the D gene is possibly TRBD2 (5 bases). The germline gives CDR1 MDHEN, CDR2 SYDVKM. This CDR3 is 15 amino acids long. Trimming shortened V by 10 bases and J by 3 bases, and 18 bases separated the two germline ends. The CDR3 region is CATTVGVRDTGELFF. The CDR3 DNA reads TGTGCCACCACAGTCGGGGTTCGGGACACCGGGGAGCTGTTTTTT.

The CDR3 region is CSVEASTDTQYF. The CDR3 DNA follows: TGCAGCGTTGAGGCTAGCACAGATACGCAGTATTTT. This chain connects TRBV29-1 to TRBJ2-3, with no clear D. Germline V lookup: CDR1 SQVTM, CDR2 ANQGSEA. The CDR3 sequence is 12 residues long. V was cut by 3 bases and J by 0 bases, with 4 bases left in between.

The CDR3 reads CASSIRNTGELFF. The CDR3, as DNA: TGCGCCAGCAGTATCCGGAACACCGGGGAGCTGTTTTTT. This chain links TRBV5-1 with TRBJ2-2, with D unresolved. The CDR3 has 13 residues. Germline V CDR1 and CDR2: SGHRS, YFSETQ. Between the trimmed V and J ends, which lost 5 bases and 1 base, there was a span of 6 bases.

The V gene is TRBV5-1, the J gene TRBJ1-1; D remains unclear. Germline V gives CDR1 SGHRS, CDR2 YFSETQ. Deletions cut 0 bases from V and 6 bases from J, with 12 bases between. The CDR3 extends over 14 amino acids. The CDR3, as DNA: TGCGCCAGCAGCTTGGCCATCAGCAAACCTGAAGCTTTCTTT. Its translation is CASSLAISKPEAFF.

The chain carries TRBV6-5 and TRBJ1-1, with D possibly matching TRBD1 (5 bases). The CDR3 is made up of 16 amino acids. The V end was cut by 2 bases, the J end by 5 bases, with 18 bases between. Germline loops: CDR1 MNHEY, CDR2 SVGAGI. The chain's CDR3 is CASSYAPGNRRTEAFF. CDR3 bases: TGTGCCAGCAGTTACGCACCAGGGAATCGTAGGACTGAAGCTTTCTTT.

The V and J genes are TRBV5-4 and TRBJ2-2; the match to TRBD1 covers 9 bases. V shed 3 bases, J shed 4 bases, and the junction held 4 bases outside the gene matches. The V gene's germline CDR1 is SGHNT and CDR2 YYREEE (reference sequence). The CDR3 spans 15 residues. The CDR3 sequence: CASSWGQGGTGELFF. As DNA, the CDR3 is TGTGCCAGCAGCTGGGGACAGGGTGGCACCGGGGAGCTGTTTTTT. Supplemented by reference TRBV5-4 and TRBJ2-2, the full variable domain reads ETGVTQSPTHLIKTRGQQVTLRCSSQSGHNTVSWYQQALGQGPQFIFQYYREEENGRGNFPPRFSGLQFPNYSSELNVNALELDDSALYLCASSWGQGGTGELFFGEGSRLTVL.

The DNA of the CDR3 is TGTGCCAGCAGCCCGTGGTCTAGCGGGACAGATACGCAGTATTTT. It codes for CASSPWSSGTDTQYF. V usage is TRBV5-8 and J usage is TRBJ2-3, with 8 nucleotides matching TRBD2. The germline CDR1 and CDR2 sequences are SGHTS and YDEGEE. The CDR3 is 15 amino acids. V was pared by 4 bases and J by 3 bases, with 7 bases of the junction left unmatched.